The next 11 T cell receptor beta chains were all read from a single sample in a study of siplizumab effects on memory and regulatory T cells. Libraries were prepared by immunoSEQ multiplex PCR; TCRdb keeps only in-frame clonotypes and omits some of them. The repertoire holds 100,000 or so clones, with approximately 94% as singletons. The specimen was CD4+ T cells sorted from blood. The receptor source for this set is a human donor in good health.

The J gene is TRBJ2-2, the V gene TRBV9, with 7 bases lining up with TRBD1. Germline assignment: CDR1 SGDLS and CDR2 YYNGEE. The CDR3 has 15 amino acids. The ends lost 1 base at V and 7 bases at J; junction bases unmatched: 7. The CDR3 nucleotides are TGTGCCAGCAGCGTATCACAGGGGAACCACGGGGAGCTGTTTTTT. Translating gives CASSVSQGNHGELFF.

The gene calls are TRBV11-2 and TRBJ2-5, with 16 bases identical to TRBD2. The CDR3 length is 17 residues. CDR1 SGHAT and CDR2 FQNNGV come from the germline V gene. Losses at the gene ends were 5 bases for V and 5 bases for J; bases not matched to a gene: 8. The CDR3 here is CASSTGLAGGLVETQYF. CDR3 nucleotides: TGTGCCAGCAGCACGGGACTAGCGGGGGGGCTAGTGGAGACCCAGTACTTC.

The V call is TRBV6-5, the J call TRBJ1-5; 7 nucleotides align to TRBD1. CDR3 length: 13 residues. Trimming took 7 bases from V and 6 from J; bases not matched to a gene: 6. CDR1 is MNHEY, CDR2 SVGAGI, per germline. The CDR3 nucleotides are TGTGCCAGCACCGACAGGGACGCTCAGCCCCAGCATTTT. Encoded protein: CASTDRDAQPQHF.

The genes are TRBV19 and TRBJ2-7; TRBD1 matches at 9 bases. Trimming removed 3 bases from V and 4 bases from J; junction bases left unmatched: 7. Germline CDR1 reads LNHDA; CDR2 reads SQIVND (reference sequence). The CDR3 has 15 amino acids. The CDR3 here is CASSINPTGGYEQYF. The DNA for the CDR3 is TGTGCCAGTAGTATTAACCCGACAGGGGGATACGAGCAGTACTTC.

This chain joins TRBV5-4 and TRBJ2-1; tentative D call: TRBD2 (5 bases). The CDR3 sequence is 15 residues long. Per germline, CDR1 SGHNT and CDR2 YYREEE (reference sequence). The germline V and J ends were trimmed by 4 bases and 5 bases, with 16 bases remaining between them. CDR3 protein: CASSAGQRNDNEQFF. Here the CDR3 DNA reads TGTGCCAGCAGCGCTGGCCAGCGGAACGACAATGAGCAGTTCTTC.

The chain employs TRBV9 and TRBJ2-1; D gene uncertain. Germline assignment: CDR1 SGDLS and CDR2 YYNGEE. V lost 0 bases to trimming and J lost 2 bases, with 12 bases between them. This CDR3 comprises 16 residues. Written as DNA, the CDR3 is TGTGCCAGCAGCGTAGCGGCGGTTATCACCTACAATGAGCAGTTCTTC. The encoded protein is CASSVAAVITYNEQFF. The whole variable domain, filled in from reference TRBV9 and TRBJ2-1, reads DSGVTQTPKHLITATGQRVTLRCSPRSGDLSVYWYQQSLDQGLQFLIQYYNGEERAKGNILERFSAQQFPDLHSELNLSSLELGDSALYFCASSVAAVITYNEQFFGPGTRLTVL.

The chain employs TRBV14 and TRBJ2-1, with no clear D. Germline values: CDR1 SGHDN, CDR2 FVKESK. The V end lost 3 bases, the J end lost 6 bases, and 6 bases lay between the germline ends. This CDR3 spans 12 amino acids. CDR3 coding DNA: TGTGCCAGCAGCCACGACACCAATGAGCAGTTCTTC. Translated, it gives CASSHDTNEQFF.

The count of this clone is one. V and J are TRBV5-1 and TRBJ2-1; 8 bases are a match to TRBD1. Per germline, CDR1 SGHRS and CDR2 YFSETQ. V trimming: 5 bases; J trimming: 3 bases; junction bases outside the gene matches: 7. This CDR3 is 15 amino acids long. CDR3 sequence: CASRASGQGYNEQFF. In DNA, the CDR3 is TGCGCCAGCAGAGCTTCAGGACAGGGCTACAATGAGCAGTTCTTC. The complete variable domain, with remaining parts taken from reference TRBV5-1 and TRBJ2-1, reads KAGVTQTPRYLIKTRGQQVTLSCSPISGHRSVSWYQQTPGQGLQFLFEYFSETQRNKGNFPGRFSGRQFSNSRSEMNVSTLELGDSALYLCASRASGQGYNEQFFGPGTRLTVL.

The CDR3: CASRAQGAISYEQYF. The CDR3 DNA reads TGTGCCAGCAGGGCCCAGGGCGCGATCTCCTACGAGCAGTACTTC. V is TRBV2 and J is TRBJ2-7; possible D gene TRBD1, 5 bases. The CDR3 consists of 15 residues. Germline loops: CDR1 SNHLY, CDR2 FYNNEI. Trimming stripped 6 bases from V and 0 bases from J, with 15 bases between.

This clone appeared a few times. The CDR3 sequence: CAWSRSGAYEQYF. CDR3 nucleotides: TGTGCCTGGAGTCGCAGCGGAGCCTACGAGCAGTACTTC. The chain links TRBV30 to TRBJ2-7; tentatively, D is TRBD2 (5 bases). Looked up from germline, CDR1 is GTSNPN and CDR2 is SVGIG (reference sequence). Trimming cost V 2 bases and J 2 bases, with 10 bases left between them. The CDR3 runs to 13 residues.

The V and J genes are TRBV15 and TRBJ2-1; D is possibly TRBD2 (5 bases). Germline CDR1 is LNHNV and CDR2 is YYDKDF (reference sequence). The CDR3 consists of 16 residues. V gave up 0 bases and J gave up 0 bases, with 9 bases separating them. The CDR3 DNA reads as TGTGCCACCAGCAGAGATAAGCTAGCCTCCTACAATGAGCAGTTCTTC. The encoded protein is CATSRDKLASYNEQFF.